This T cell receptor (beta chain) was identified during a study of blood T cell repertoires in COVID-19. Study context: Sites in the United States, Italy and Spain provided acute and convalescent COVID-19 samples.

Repertoires were generated with immunoSEQ multiplex PCR, while TCRdb's copy carries only in-frame clones and drops some. The sample holds 90,000 or so clones, about 91% seen once. The CDR3 runs to 12 residues. Germline CDR1 MDHEN, CDR2 SYDVKM. The ends were cut back, 10 bases at V and 3 bases at J, with 10 bases in the middle. V gene TRBV28 combines with J gene TRBJ1-5, with D possibly TRBD1 on 6 matching bases. This receptor was identified in a human donor with active COVID-19. The donor label of this sample is uncertain. Sequenced material: peripheral blood. The CDR3 coding sequence is TGTGCCACCCGGACAGTCAATCAGCCCCAGCATTTT. Its translation: CATRTVNQPQHF.